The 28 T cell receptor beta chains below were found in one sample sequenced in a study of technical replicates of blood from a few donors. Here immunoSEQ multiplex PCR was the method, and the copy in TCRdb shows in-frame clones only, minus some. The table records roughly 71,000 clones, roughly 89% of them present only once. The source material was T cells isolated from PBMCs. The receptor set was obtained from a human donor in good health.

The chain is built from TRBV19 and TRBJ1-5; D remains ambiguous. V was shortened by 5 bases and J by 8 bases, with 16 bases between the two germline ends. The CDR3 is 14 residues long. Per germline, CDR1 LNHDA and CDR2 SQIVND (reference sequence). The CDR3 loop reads CASSLRLRWEPQHF. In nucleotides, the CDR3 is TGTGCCAGTAGTTTAAGACTCCGGTGGGAGCCCCAGCATTTT.

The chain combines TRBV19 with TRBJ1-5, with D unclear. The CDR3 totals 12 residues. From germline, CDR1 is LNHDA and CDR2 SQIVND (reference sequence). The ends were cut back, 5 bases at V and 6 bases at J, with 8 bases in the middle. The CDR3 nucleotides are TGTGCCAGTAGTCAGGTCGGTCAGCCCCAGCATTTT. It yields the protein CASSQVGQPQHF.

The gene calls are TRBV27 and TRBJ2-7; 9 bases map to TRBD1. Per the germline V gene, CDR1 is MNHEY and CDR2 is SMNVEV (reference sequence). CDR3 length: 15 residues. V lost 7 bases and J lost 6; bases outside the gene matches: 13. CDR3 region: CASTLTGTGTAEQYF. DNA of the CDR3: TGTGCCAGCACCCTAACCGGGACAGGGACGGCCGAGCAGTACTTC.

This chain's CDR3 is CAWSLQGLNQPQHF. In nucleotides, the CDR3 is TGTGCCTGGAGCCTACAGGGCCTAAATCAGCCCCAGCATTTT. This rearrangement joins TRBV30 to TRBJ1-5, with a tentative D call TRBD1 (6 bases). The V end was cut by 3 bases, the J end by 4 bases, with 13 bases between. This CDR3 comprises 14 residues. In germline, CDR1 is GTSNPN, CDR2 SVGIG (reference sequence).

For the CDR3, the DNA is TGTGCCAGCAGCTTTATAACCTACGAGCAGTACTTC. It specifies CASSFITYEQYF. This rearrangement joins TRBV11-2 to TRBJ2-7; D is uncertain. Germline lookup yields CDR1 SGHAT and CDR2 FQNNGV. Trimming left V 3 bases short and J 2 bases short, with 5 bases between. CDR3 size: 12 residues. The variable domain in full, completed from reference TRBV11-2 and TRBJ2-7, reads EAGVAQSPRYKIIEKRQSVAFWCNPISGHATLYWYQQILGQGPKLLIQFQNNGVVDDSQLPKDRFSAERLKGVDSTLKIQPAKLEDSAVYLCASSFITYEQYFGPGTRLTVT.

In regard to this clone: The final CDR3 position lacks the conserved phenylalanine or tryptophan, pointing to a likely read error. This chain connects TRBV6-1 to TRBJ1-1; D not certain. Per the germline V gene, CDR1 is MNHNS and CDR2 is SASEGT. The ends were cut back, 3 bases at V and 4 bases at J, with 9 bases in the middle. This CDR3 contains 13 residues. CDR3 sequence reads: CASSDRGFTEAFL. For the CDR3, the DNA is TGTGCCAGCAGTGATCGGGGATTCACTGAAGCTTTCCTT.

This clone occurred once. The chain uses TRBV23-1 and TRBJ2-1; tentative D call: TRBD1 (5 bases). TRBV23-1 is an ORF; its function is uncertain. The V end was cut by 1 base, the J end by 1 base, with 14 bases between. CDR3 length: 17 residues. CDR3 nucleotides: TGCGCCAGCAGTCAATTTCCTTTTGACAGATCCTACAATGAGCAGTTCTTC. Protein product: CASSQFPFDRSYNEQFF.

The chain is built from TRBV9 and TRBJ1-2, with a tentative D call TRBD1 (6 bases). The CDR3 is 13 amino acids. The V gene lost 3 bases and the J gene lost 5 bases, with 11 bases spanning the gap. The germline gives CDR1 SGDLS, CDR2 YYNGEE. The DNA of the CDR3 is TGTGCCAGCAGCGCGGACAGCCCATATGGCTACACCTTC. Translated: CASSADSPYGYTF. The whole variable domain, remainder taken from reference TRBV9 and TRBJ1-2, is DSGVTQTPKHLITATGQRVTLRCSPRSGDLSVYWYQQSLDQGLQFLIQYYNGEERAKGNILERFSAQQFPDLHSELNLSSLELGDSALYFCASSADSPYGYTFGSGTRLTVV.

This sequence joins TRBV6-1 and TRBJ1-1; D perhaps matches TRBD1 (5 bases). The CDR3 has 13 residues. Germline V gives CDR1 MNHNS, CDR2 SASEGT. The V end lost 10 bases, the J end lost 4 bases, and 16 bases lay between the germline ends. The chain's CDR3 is CAIKAGMATEAFF. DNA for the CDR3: TGTGCCATTAAGGCAGGGATGGCCACTGAAGCTTTCTTT.

This CDR3 reads CASSLLGAYSYEQYF. The CDR3 region has the DNA TGCGCCAGCAGCTTGTTGGGGGCTTACTCCTACGAGCAGTACTTC. V and J are TRBV5-1 and TRBJ2-7; a weak D match, TRBD1 (6 bases). The V end lost 1 base, the J end lost 0 bases, and 11 bases lay between the germline ends. The CDR3 is made up of 15 amino acids. Germline CDR1 reads SGHRS; CDR2 reads YFSETQ.

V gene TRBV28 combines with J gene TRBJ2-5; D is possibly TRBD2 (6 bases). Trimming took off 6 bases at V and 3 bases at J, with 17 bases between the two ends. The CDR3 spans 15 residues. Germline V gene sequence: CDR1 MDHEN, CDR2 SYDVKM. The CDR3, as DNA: TGTGCCAGCAGCCCAAGCGGAGGAGGGAAAGAGACCCAGTACTTC. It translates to CASSPSGGGKETQYF. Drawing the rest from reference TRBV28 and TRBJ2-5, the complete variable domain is DVKVTQSSRYLVKRTGEKVFLECVQDMDHENMFWYRQDPGLGLRLIYFSYDVKMKEKGDIPEGYSVSREKKERFSLILESASTNQTSMYLCASSPSGGGKETQYFGPGTRLLVL.

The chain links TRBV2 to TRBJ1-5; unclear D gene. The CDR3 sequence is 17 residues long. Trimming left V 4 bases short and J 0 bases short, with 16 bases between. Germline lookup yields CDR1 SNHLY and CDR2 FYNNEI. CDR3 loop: CASSGDGTGYSNQPQHF. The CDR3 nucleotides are TGTGCCAGCAGTGGTGACGGAACCGGGTATAGCAATCAGCCCCAGCATTTT.

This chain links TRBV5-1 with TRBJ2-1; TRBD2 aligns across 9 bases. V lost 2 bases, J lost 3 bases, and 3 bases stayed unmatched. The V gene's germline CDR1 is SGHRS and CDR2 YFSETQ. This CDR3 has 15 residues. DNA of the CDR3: TGCGCCAGCAGCTTTAGCGGGGGCCTCTACAATGAGCAGTTCTTC. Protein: CASSFSGGLYNEQFF.

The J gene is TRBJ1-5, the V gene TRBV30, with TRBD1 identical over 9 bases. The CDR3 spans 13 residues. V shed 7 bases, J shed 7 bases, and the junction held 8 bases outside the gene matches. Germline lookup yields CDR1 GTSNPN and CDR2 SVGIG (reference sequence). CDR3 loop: CASSGQGEQPQHF. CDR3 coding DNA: TGTGCCTCCTCGGGACAGGGAGAACAGCCCCAGCATTTT.

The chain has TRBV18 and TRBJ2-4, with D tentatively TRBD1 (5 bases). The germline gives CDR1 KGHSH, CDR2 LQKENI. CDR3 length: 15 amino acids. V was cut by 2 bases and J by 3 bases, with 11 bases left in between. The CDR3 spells CASSPGIQDKNIQYF. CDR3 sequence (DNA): TGTGCCAGCTCACCAGGCATACAGGACAAAAACATTCAGTACTTC.

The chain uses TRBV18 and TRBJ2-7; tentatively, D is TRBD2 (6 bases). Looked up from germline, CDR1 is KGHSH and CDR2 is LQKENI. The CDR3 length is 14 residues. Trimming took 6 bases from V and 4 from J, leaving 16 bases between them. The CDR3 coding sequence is TGTGCCAGCTCGCGAGGGGACGGGACTTACGAGCAGTACTTC. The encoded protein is CASSRGDGTYEQYF.

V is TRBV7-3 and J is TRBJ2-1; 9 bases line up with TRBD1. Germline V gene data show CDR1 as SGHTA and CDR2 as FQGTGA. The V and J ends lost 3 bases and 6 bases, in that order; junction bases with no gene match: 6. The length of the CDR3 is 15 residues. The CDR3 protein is CASSFDRGGFNEQFF. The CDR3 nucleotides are TGTGCCAGCAGCTTTGACAGGGGGGGCTTCAATGAGCAGTTCTTC.

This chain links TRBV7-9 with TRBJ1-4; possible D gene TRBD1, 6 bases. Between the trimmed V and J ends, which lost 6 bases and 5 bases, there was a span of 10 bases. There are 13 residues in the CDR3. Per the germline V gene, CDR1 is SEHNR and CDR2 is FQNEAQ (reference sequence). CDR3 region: CASRRDKNEKLFF. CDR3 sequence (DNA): TGTGCCAGCAGACGGGACAAAAATGAAAAACTGTTTTTT. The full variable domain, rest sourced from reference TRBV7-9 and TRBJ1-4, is DTGVSQNPRHKITKRGQNVTFRCDPISEHNRLYWYRQTLGQGPEFLTYFQNEAQLEKSRLLSDRFSAERPKGSFSTLEIQRTEQGDSAMYLCASRRDKNEKLFFGSGTQLSVL.

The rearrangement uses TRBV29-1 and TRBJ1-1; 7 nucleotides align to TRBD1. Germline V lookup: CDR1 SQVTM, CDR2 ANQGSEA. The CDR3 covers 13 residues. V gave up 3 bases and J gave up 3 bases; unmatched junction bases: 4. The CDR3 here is CSVDRQGHTEAFF. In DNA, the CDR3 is TGCAGCGTTGATCGACAGGGACACACTGAAGCTTTCTTT.

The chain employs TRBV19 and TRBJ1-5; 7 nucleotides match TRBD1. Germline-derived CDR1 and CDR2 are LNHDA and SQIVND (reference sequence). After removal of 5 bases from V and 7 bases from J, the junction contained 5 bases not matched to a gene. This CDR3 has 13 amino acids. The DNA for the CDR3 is TGTGCCAGTAGTCTTGACAGGGTACAGCCCCAGCATTTT. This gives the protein CASSLDRVQPQHF.

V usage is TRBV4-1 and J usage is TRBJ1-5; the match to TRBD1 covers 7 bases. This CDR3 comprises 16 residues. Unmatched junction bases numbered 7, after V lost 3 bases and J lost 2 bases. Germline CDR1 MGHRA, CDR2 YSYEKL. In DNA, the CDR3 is TGCGCCAGCAGCCAGAACGACAGGGCGGGCAATCAGCCCCAGCATTTT. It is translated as CASSQNDRAGNQPQHF.

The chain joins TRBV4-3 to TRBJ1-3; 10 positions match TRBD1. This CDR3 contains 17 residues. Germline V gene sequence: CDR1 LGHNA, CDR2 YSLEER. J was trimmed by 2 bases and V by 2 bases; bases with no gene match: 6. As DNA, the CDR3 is TGCGCCAGCAGCCAAAATCCGGGACAGGGGACTGGAAACACCATATATTTT. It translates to CASSQNPGQGTGNTIYF.

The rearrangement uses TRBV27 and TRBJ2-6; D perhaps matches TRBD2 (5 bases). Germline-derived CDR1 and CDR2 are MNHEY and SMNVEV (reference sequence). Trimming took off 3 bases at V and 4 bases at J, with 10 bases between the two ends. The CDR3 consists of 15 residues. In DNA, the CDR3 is TGTGCCAGCAGTTTTGGTCCGGGAGGGGCCAACGTCCTGACTTTC. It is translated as CASSFGPGGANVLTF.

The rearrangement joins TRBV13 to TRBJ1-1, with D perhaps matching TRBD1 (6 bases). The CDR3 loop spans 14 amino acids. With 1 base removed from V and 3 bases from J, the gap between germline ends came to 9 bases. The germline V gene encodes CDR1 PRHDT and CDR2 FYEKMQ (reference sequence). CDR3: CASSLEGGYTEAFF. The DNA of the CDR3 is TGTGCCAGCAGCTTAGAAGGGGGATACACTGAAGCTTTCTTT.

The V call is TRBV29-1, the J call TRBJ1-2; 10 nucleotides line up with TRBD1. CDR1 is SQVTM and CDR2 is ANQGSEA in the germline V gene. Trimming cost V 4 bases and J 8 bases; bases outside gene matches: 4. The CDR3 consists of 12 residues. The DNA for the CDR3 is TGCAGCGTTGGGGACAGGGGATTCGGCTACACCTTC. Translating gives CSVGDRGFGYTF. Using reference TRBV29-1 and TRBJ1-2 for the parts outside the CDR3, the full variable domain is SAVISQKPSRDICQRGTSLTIQCQVDSQVTMMFWYRQQPGQSLTLIATANQGSEATYESGFVIDKFPISRPNLTFSTLTVSNMSPEDSSIYLCSVGDRGFGYTFGSGTRLTVV.

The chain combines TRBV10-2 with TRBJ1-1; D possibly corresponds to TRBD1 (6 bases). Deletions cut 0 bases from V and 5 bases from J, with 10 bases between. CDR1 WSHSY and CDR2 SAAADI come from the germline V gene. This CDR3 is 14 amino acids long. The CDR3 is CASSESRGGTEAFF. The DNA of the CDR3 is TGCGCCAGCAGTGAGTCGAGGGGGGGGACTGAAGCTTTCTTT.

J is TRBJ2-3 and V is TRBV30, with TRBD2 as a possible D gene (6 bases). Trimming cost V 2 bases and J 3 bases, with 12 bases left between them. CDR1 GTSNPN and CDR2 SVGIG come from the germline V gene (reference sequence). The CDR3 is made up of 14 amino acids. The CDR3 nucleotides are TGTGCCTGGAGTTTCTTCCGGGAGACAGATACGCAGTATTTT. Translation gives CAWSFFRETDTQYF.

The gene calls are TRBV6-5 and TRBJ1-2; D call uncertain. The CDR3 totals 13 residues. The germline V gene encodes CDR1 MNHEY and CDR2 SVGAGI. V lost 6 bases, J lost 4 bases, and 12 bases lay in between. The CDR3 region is CASRREGSYGYTF. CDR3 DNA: TGTGCCAGCAGGAGGGAGGGTAGCTATGGCTACACCTTC.